Presented here are 5 T cell receptor beta chains from one specimen sequenced in a study of T cell changes during pregnancy in multiple sclerosis. Measured with immunoSEQ multiplex PCR; TCRdb has only the in-frame clones, and not every one. The sample holds 40,000 to 45,000 clones, roughly 91% seen once. Here the sequenced sample was CD8+ T cells from peripheral blood mononuclear cells, taken after pregnancy. The receptors were gathered from a female donor in good health, enrolled as a control in a pregnancy study.

This clone occurred once. This chain joins TRBV2 and TRBJ1-2, with 9 nucleotides matching TRBD1. V dropped 6 bases and J dropped 5; count of bases not matched to a gene: 13. CDR1 is SNHLY, CDR2 FYNNEI, per germline. The CDR3 length is 16 residues. The CDR3 DNA follows: TGTGCCAGCAGCCCGGGACAGGGTAACAGTTGGTATGGCTACACCTTC. Translated: CASSPGQGNSWYGYTF.

A few counts support this clone. The gene calls are TRBV4-3 and TRBJ2-7; D not certain. The CDR3 has 14 residues. Germline CDR1 reads LGHNA; CDR2 reads YSLEER. With 0 bases removed from V and 1 base from J, the gap between germline ends came to 7 bases. For the CDR3, the DNA is TGCGCCAGCAGCCAAGATAGGAGTTCCTACGAGCAGTACTTC. It yields the protein CASSQDRSSYEQYF.

The chain couples TRBV15 to TRBJ1-5; D may be TRBD1 (5 bases). V was pared by 3 bases and J by 2 bases, with 11 bases between. Per germline, CDR1 LNHNV and CDR2 YYDKDF (reference sequence). This CDR3 region has 15 residues. In DNA form, the CDR3 reads TGTGCCACCAGCAGGGAAGGGGCAGGCAATCAGCCCCAGCATTTT. It translates to CATSREGAGNQPQHF.

The chain employs TRBV5-5 and TRBJ2-3; TRBD2 might be the D (5 bases). V was shortened by 0 bases and J by 3 bases, with 5 bases between the two germline ends. The CDR3 spans 13 residues. Germline V gene lookup returns CDR1 SGHKS and CDR2 YYEKEE (reference sequence). CDR3 sequence: CASSLGETDTQYF. In DNA, the CDR3 is TGTGCCAGCAGCTTGGGGGAGACAGATACGCAGTATTTT.

The chain has TRBV25-1 and TRBJ1-2; 7 bases are a match to TRBD1. The CDR3 covers 12 residues. CDR1 and CDR2 from the germline V gene are MGHDK and SYGVNS. With 2 bases clipped from V and 9 bases from J, the junction kept 3 bases outside the gene matches. The CDR3 sequence is CASSEGDRSYTF. In DNA form, the CDR3 reads TGTGCCAGCAGTGAAGGGGACAGAAGCTACACCTTC.